Listed below are T cell receptor beta chains from one sample, sequenced in a study of Graves' ophthalmopathy and Graves' hyperthyroidism. TCRdb passed the multiplex PCR reads through MiXCR, listing each CDR3 protein once. The sample consists of a few hundred thousand distinct CDR3 sequences, 21% of them appearing once. Sequencing was performed on peripheral blood. Receptors originate from a woman aged 18-30 years with stable Graves' hyperthyroidism. The CDR3 runs from the conserved cysteine through the conserved F or W. Not every row has a clone size; where given, it reads once, few, many or a size class.

CDR3,size,V,J
CASSDLGPRETQYF,NA,TRBV6-1,TRBJ2-5
CSVVEGVSETQYF,many,TRBV29-1,TRBJ2-5
CASRGLGATGYEQYF,many,TRBV11-2,TRBJ2-7
CSARVPGQGTYTEAFF,many,TRBV20-1,TRBJ1-1
CASSQRPGEQYF,once,TRBV6-2/TRBV6-3,TRBJ2-7
CASRTNRGEGYTF,NA,TRBV6-1,TRBJ1-2
CASSFPSGRALDTGELFF,many,TRBV12-3/TRBV12-4,TRBJ2-2
CASSYGGRTGDYGYTF,many,TRBV6-5,TRBJ1-2
CASSEESSGGAYEQYF,few,TRBV6-1,TRBJ2-7
CSARVAYSYEQYF,many,TRBV20-1,TRBJ2-7
CASSYQLGTEAFF,many,TRBV6-2/TRBV6-3,TRBJ1-1
CASSVTGTTYEQYF,many,TRBV28,TRBJ2-7
CASSEDRGLIYEQYF,NA,TRBV7-9,TRBJ2-7
CASSQTPSNTEAFF,NA,TRBV4-1,TRBJ1-1
CASSLVGTGVETQYF,NA,TRBV12-3/TRBV12-4,TRBJ2-5
CASSSDRRSYEQYF,many,TRBV12-3/TRBV12-4,TRBJ2-7
CASSELKNYGYTF,NA,TRBV2,TRBJ1-2
CASSLVLARGTYEQYF,many,TRBV11-2,TRBJ2-7
CASSLAQGSAYTGELFF,NA,TRBV12-3/TRBV12-4,TRBJ2-2
CSVAGGNQETQYF,many,TRBV29-1,TRBJ2-5
CASSRSPGGNTEAFF,many,TRBV5-1,TRBJ1-1
CASSSRGSIQETQYF,many,TRBV11-2,TRBJ2-5